This paragraph covers one T cell receptor (beta chain) sequence. The CDR3 length is 15 residues. TCRdb re-analyzed the 5' RACE reads; it lists each CDR3 protein once, without DNA. The table lists 500,000 to 700,000 distinct CDR3 sequences. This sample stems from a study of T cells expressing NK-cell markers. Study at large: The authors derived TCR beta repertoires from sorted CD3+CD56+NKG2C+, CD3+CD56+NKG2C- and CD3+CD56-NKG2C+ T cells. Sequenced donors, eight in total, included seven who were HCMV-seropositive and one who was seronegative.

The sequence derives from a man between 18 and 35 years old in good health. The V gene is TRBV12-3 or TRBV12-4, the J gene TRBJ1-1; there is no DNA to check the TCRdb D call of TRBD1. The sequencing sample was made of blood T cells: a sorted CD56 or NKG2C T cell subset, CD4+ or CD8+ T cells, or bulk PBMC T cells (not recorded which). Here the CDR3 reads CASSVRGLQNTEAFF.